This entry lists 19 T cell receptor beta chains sequenced from one sample in a study of CD8+ T cells in alopecia areata. RNA was isolated and reverse transcribed to cDNA, the sequencing template. Produced via immunoSEQ multiplex PCR; TCRdb's table is partial and in-frame only. The table has under 150,000 clones, approximately 56% seen once; the top ten hold approximately 34%. Material for sequencing was CD8+ T cells sorted from blood. These receptors were taken from a human donor in good health.

The chain uses TRBV27 and TRBJ2-7, with no clear D. The V gene lost 6 bases and the J gene lost 2 bases, with 11 bases spanning the gap. CDR3 size: 13 residues. The germline V gene encodes CDR1 MNHEY and CDR2 SMNVEV (reference sequence). The CDR3 DNA reads TGTGCCAGCAGCCACGGGCCGGCCTACGAGCAGTACTTC. Protein product: CASSHGPAYEQYF.

This clone appeared a few times. The chain combines TRBV29-1 with TRBJ2-1; the D gene is possibly TRBD1 (6 bases). The germline CDR1 and CDR2 sequences are SQVTM and ANQGSEA. V lost 1 base, J lost 9 bases, and 13 bases lay in between. CDR3 size: 13 residues. CDR3 protein: CSVEGQGSGEQFF. The CDR3 region has the DNA TGCAGCGTTGAAGGTCAGGGGTCCGGTGAGCAGTTCTTC.

This chain links TRBV7-9 with TRBJ2-1; 11 positions match TRBD2. In germline, CDR1 is SEHNR, CDR2 FQNEAQ (reference sequence). V shed 6 bases, J shed 9 bases, and the junction held 4 bases outside the gene matches. This CDR3 is 13 amino acids long. The CDR3 spells CASRTLAGGEQFF. The CDR3, as DNA: TGTGCCAGCAGAACCCTAGCGGGAGGTGAGCAGTTCTTC. Variable domain in full (rest from reference TRBV7-9 and TRBJ2-1): DTGVSQNPRHKITKRGQNVTFRCDPISEHNRLYWYRQTLGQGPEFLTYFQNEAQLEKSRLLSDRFSAERPKGSFSTLEIQRTEQGDSAMYLCASRTLAGGEQFFGPGTRLTVL.

The chain links TRBV5-1 to TRBJ2-7; either TRBD1 or TRBD2 may fit D (5 bases each). CDR3 length: 16 residues. Deletions cut 1 base from V and 7 bases from J, with 21 bases between. CDR1 and CDR2 from the germline V gene are SGHRS and YFSETQ. This CDR3 reads CASSLNLAARGGEQYF. DNA for the CDR3: TGCGCCAGCAGCTTGAATTTGGCAGCCCGGGGCGGGGAGCAGTACTTC.

J is TRBJ2-3 and V is TRBV7-8; TRBD2 aligns across 11 bases. Per germline, CDR1 SGHVS and CDR2 FQNEAQ. The CDR3 has 16 amino acids. Unmatched junction bases numbered 0, after V lost 1 base and J lost 0 bases. The CDR3 nucleotides read TGTGCCAGCAGCTTAGTAGCGGGAGGGAGCACAGATACGCAGTATTTT. Translated: CASSLVAGGSTDTQYF.

The V gene is TRBV7-2, the J gene TRBJ1-1; tentative D call: TRBD1 (5 bases). CDR3 size: 14 residues. Trimming removed 2 bases at V and 6 bases at J, with 13 bases between. CDR1 and CDR2 (germline): SGHTA, FQGNSA. In DNA, the CDR3 is TGTGCCAGCAGCTTAAATAAGGGGAGGGCTGAAGCTTTCTTT. This translates into CASSLNKGRAEAFF.

This clone was seen more than once but under ten times. V is TRBV27 and J is TRBJ2-2, with D hard to call. V was shortened by 6 bases and J by 5 bases, with 10 bases between the two germline ends. Germline lookup yields CDR1 MNHEY and CDR2 SMNVEV (reference sequence). The CDR3 has 13 amino acids. The chain's CDR3 is CASSATGTGELFF. For the CDR3, the DNA is TGTGCCAGCAGCGCCACCGGGACCGGGGAGCTGTTTTTT.

The chain carries TRBV5-1 and TRBJ2-7, with 8 bases identical to TRBD2. The CDR3 is 14 residues long. With V trimmed by 1 base and J by 2 bases, 2 bases remained unmatched. In germline, CDR1 is SGHRS, CDR2 YFSETQ. The CDR3 protein is CASSLFGGAYEQYF. CDR3 DNA: TGCGCCAGCAGCTTGTTCGGGGGGGCCTACGAGCAGTACTTC.

CDR3 protein: CASRTSYGYTF. The CDR3 nucleotides are TGTGCCAGCAGGACCTCCTATGGCTACACCTTC. The chain employs TRBV2 and TRBJ1-2; D not certain. The CDR3 spans 11 residues. CDR1 and CDR2 from the germline V gene are SNHLY and FYNNEI. The V end was cut by 6 bases, the J end by 4 bases, with 6 bases between. The variable domain in full, completed from reference TRBV2 and TRBJ1-2, reads EPEVTQTPSHQVTQMGQEVILRCVPISNHLYFYWYRQILGQKVEFLVSFYNNEISEKSEIFDDQFSVERPDGSNFTLKIRSTKLEDSAMYFCASRTSYGYTFGSGTRLTVV.

This clone is a singleton in its sample. The chain carries TRBV28 and TRBJ2-7; a possible D gene is TRBD2 (6 bases). CDR1 is MDHEN, CDR2 SYDVKM, per germline. The germline V and J ends were trimmed by 1 base and 7 bases, with 14 bases remaining between them. The CDR3 extends over 14 amino acids. The CDR3 sequence is CASSLSGRGWEQYF. In DNA, the CDR3 is TGTGCCAGCAGTTTATCGGGGCGGGGTTGGGAGCAGTACTTC.

The J gene is TRBJ1-2, the V gene TRBV29-1; TRBD1 agrees at 7 bases. J gave up 4 bases and V 6 bases, and 17 bases lay outside the gene matches. The CDR3 runs to 16 residues. Germline V gene lookup returns CDR1 SQVTM and CDR2 ANQGSEA. The CDR3: CSVRRGQTSGGYGYTF. CDR3 DNA sequence: TGCAGCGTCCGAAGGGGACAGACATCGGGGGGCTATGGCTACACCTTC.

The J gene is TRBJ1-5, the V gene TRBV15; D gene unclear. The CDR3 loop spans 17 amino acids. V lost 0 bases, J lost 5 bases, and 17 bases lay in between. Germline V gene data show CDR1 as LNHNV and CDR2 as YYDKDF (reference sequence). CDR3 sequence reads: CATSRDSLATTYQPQHF. The CDR3 DNA reads as TGTGCCACCAGCAGAGATTCTCTAGCCACGACATATCAGCCCCAGCATTTT.

V is TRBV7-9 and J is TRBJ2-7; D could derive from TRBD1 or TRBD2 (6 bases each). The ends were cut back, 11 bases at V and 1 base at J, with 12 bases in the middle. This CDR3 has 12 amino acids. The germline CDR1 and CDR2 sequences are SEHNR and FQNEAQ (reference sequence). This chain's CDR3 is CAAGGGSYEQYF. The CDR3, as DNA: TGTGCCGCAGGAGGGGGTTCCTACGAGCAGTACTTC.

V and J are TRBV9 and TRBJ2-7; D may be TRBD1 or TRBD2 (7 bases each). The CDR3 spans 17 residues. Germline V lookup: CDR1 SGDLS, CDR2 YYNGEE. Trimming stripped 3 bases from V and 2 bases from J, with 21 bases between. In nucleotides, the CDR3 is TGTGCCAGCAGCGCAGATCCAACAGGGGAGGGAACCTACGAGCAGTACTTC. Translating it yields CASSADPTGEGTYEQYF.

For the CDR3, the DNA is TGCAGCGTTGATGGGCGGGATAGCTCCTACAATGAGCAGTTCTTC. Its protein product is CSVDGRDSSYNEQFF. This sequence joins TRBV29-1 and TRBJ2-1; the D gene is possibly TRBD2 (6 bases). The germline CDR1 and CDR2 sequences are SQVTM and ANQGSEA. Trimming stripped 3 bases from V and 0 bases from J, with 12 bases between. The length of the CDR3 is 15 residues.

To note about this clone: The sample holds other DNA sequences that translate to the same CDR3. V and J are TRBV29-1 and TRBJ2-1, with a possible D match to TRBD2 (5 bases). CDR1 and CDR2 from the germline V gene are SQVTM and ANQGSEA. V was clipped by 5 bases and J by 7 bases, with 6 bases between them. The CDR3 has 10 amino acids. This CDR3 reads CSVRGNEQFF. CDR3 nucleotides: TGCAGCGTTAGAGGGAATGAGCAGTTCTTC.

CDR3 DNA sequence: TGCGCCAGCAGCCAAGGCCGAACTAATGAAAAACTGTTTTTT. Its translation: CASSQGRTNEKLFF. The V gene is TRBV4-1, the J gene TRBJ1-4; unclear D gene. Germline V lookup: CDR1 MGHRA, CDR2 YSYEKL. The CDR3 runs to 14 residues. Trimming left V 1 base short and J 1 base short, with 4 bases between.

The chain recombines TRBV13 with TRBJ2-7, with 7 positions matching TRBD2. Per germline, CDR1 PRHDT and CDR2 FYEKMQ (reference sequence). CDR3 length: 14 residues. Losses at the gene ends were 5 bases for V and 2 bases for J; bases not matched to a gene: 6. For the CDR3, the DNA is TGTGCCAGCAGCGCTACTAGCGCGCCCTACGAGCAGTACTTC. Its protein product is CASSATSAPYEQYF.

In DNA form, the CDR3 reads TGTGCCAGCAGCTTCCGGGACAGGGGGCGAACCGGGGAGCTGTTTTTT. This gives the protein CASSFRDRGRTGELFF. The rearrangement uses TRBV5-6 and TRBJ2-2; 12 bases match TRBD1. V lost 2 bases to trimming and J lost 5 bases; unmatched junction nucleotides: 4. The CDR3 is 16 residues long. Germline lookup yields CDR1 SGHDT and CDR2 YYEEEE.